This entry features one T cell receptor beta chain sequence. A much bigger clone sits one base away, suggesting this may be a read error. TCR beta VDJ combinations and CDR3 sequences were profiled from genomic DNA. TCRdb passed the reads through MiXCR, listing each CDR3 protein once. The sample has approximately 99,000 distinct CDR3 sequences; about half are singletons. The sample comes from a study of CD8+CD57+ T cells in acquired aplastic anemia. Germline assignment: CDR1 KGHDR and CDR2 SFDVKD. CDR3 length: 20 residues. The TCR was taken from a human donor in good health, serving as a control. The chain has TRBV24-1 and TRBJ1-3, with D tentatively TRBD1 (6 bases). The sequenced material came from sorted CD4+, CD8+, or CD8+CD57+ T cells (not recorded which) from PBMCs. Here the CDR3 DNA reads TGTGCCACCAGTGCCTTTAGGGGACAAGATCTAGAGTACTCTGGAGACACCATATATTTT. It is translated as CATSAFRGQDLEYSGDTIYF.